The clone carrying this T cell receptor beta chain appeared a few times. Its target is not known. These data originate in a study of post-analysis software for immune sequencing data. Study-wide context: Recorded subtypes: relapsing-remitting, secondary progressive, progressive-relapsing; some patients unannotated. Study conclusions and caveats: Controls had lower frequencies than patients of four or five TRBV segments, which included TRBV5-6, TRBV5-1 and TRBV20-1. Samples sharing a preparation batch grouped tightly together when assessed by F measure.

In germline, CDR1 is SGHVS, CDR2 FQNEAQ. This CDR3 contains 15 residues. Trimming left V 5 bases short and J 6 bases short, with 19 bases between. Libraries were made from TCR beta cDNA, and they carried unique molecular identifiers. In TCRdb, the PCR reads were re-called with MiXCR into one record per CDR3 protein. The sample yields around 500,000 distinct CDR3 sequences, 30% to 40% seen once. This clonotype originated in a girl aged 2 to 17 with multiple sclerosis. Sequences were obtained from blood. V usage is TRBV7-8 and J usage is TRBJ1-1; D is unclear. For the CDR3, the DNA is TGTGCCAGCAGCCCATCGACCCCGAGGGTCGCTGAAGCTTTCTTT. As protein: CASSPSTPRVAEAFF. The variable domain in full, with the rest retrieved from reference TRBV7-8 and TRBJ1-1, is GAGVSQSPRYKVAKRGQDVALRCDPISGHVSLFWYQQALGQGPEFLTYFQNEAQLDKSGLPSDRFFAERPEGSVSTLKIQRTQQEDSAVYLCASSPSTPRVAEAFFGQGTRLTVV.